Presented here are 22 T cell receptor beta chains from one specimen sequenced in a study of cytomegalovirus exposure and HLA in healthy donors. The PCR made use of 60 Vbeta and 13 Jbeta primers. TCRdb keeps only in-frame clones here, not all; method: immunoSEQ multiplex PCR. The sample holds about 100,000 clones, 70% to 85% seen once. The sequencing sample was made of PBMCs. These TCRs come from a woman aged 18-29 years in good health and CMV-seronegative.

The chain recombines TRBV19 with TRBJ2-7; 8 bases match TRBD1. Trimming at V came to 4 bases and at J to 5 bases, leaving 7 bases not matched to a gene. Germline loops: CDR1 LNHDA, CDR2 SQIVND (reference sequence). The CDR3 runs 14 residues. CDR3 in DNA: TGTGCCAGTAGTAACCGGGACAGGCGCAACGAGCAGTACTTC. This sequence encodes CASSNRDRRNEQYF.

The V call is TRBV9, the J call TRBJ1-1; TRBD1 matches 7 bases. J gave up 5 bases and V 4 bases, and 11 bases lay outside the gene matches. Germline V gives CDR1 SGDLS, CDR2 YYNGEE. The CDR3 contains 15 residues. This CDR3 reads CASSTVGGPGTEAFF. DNA of the CDR3: TGTGCCAGCAGCACCGTAGGGGGCCCGGGTACTGAAGCTTTCTTT.

The gene calls are TRBV15 and TRBJ2-7, with 7 bases matching TRBD2. Germline loops: CDR1 LNHNV, CDR2 YYDKDF (reference sequence). The CDR3 sequence is 16 residues long. Losses at the gene ends were 0 bases for V and 0 bases for J; bases not matched to a gene: 5. CDR3 sequence (DNA): TGTGCCACCAGCAGAGATCTCCGGACTAGCTCCTACGAGCAGTACTTC. Translating gives CATSRDLRTSSYEQYF.

The chain employs TRBV19 and TRBJ2-7; 7 positions agree with TRBD2. Germline V gene lookup returns CDR1 LNHDA and CDR2 SQIVND (reference sequence). V shed 3 bases and J 0 bases; nucleotides not matched to a gene: 2. This CDR3 spans 14 amino acids. The CDR3 reads CASSIQRDSYEQYF. In DNA, the CDR3 is TGTGCCAGTAGTATCCAGCGGGACTCCTACGAGCAGTACTTC.

The chain is built from TRBV27 and TRBJ1-2; 7 nucleotides match TRBD1. The CDR3 consists of 17 residues. The ends lost 5 bases at V and 0 bases at J; junction bases unmatched: 12. Germline loops: CDR1 MNHEY, CDR2 SMNVEV (reference sequence). CDR3 sequence: CASSPFLDRAANYGYTF. Here the CDR3 DNA reads TGTGCCAGCAGTCCCTTCCTAGACAGGGCGGCTAACTATGGCTACACCTTC.

The chain joins TRBV6-1 to TRBJ1-5; D is possibly TRBD1 (5 bases). This CDR3 has 15 amino acids. Trimming removed 0 bases from V and 7 bases from J, with 13 bases in between. CDR1 and CDR2 (germline): MNHNS, SASEGT. The CDR3 loop reads CASSEAAGIGQPQHF. CDR3 nucleotides: TGTGCCAGCAGTGAAGCGGCAGGGATCGGGCAGCCCCAGCATTTT.

This rearrangement joins TRBV7-8 to TRBJ1-5, with TRBD1 matching over 7 bases. V shed 5 bases and J 1 base; nucleotides not matched to a gene: 8. The germline gives CDR1 SGHVS, CDR2 FQNEAQ. The CDR3 extends over 16 amino acids. In DNA, the CDR3 is TGTGCCAGCAGCCAAGGGACAGCGTGGAGCAATCAGCCCCAGCATTTT. Protein: CASSQGTAWSNQPQHF.

The chain has TRBV5-4 and TRBJ2-1; D may be TRBD1 (5 bases). V was pared by 4 bases and J by 10 bases, with 21 bases between. The length of the CDR3 is 15 residues. CDR1 is SGHNT and CDR2 is YYREEE in the germline V gene (reference sequence). The CDR3 bases are TGTGCCAGCAGCCCCCCGGACAACCCTCTAGGGGAGCAGTTCTTC. This sequence encodes CASSPPDNPLGEQFF.

V usage is TRBV9 and J usage is TRBJ2-7; D call uncertain. The germline V gene encodes CDR1 SGDLS and CDR2 YYNGEE. Trimming took 0 bases from V and 0 from J, leaving 7 bases between them. The CDR3 totals 14 residues. CDR3 sequence: CASSVGLTSYEQYF. The CDR3 DNA reads as TGTGCCAGCAGCGTAGGACTGACCTCCTACGAGCAGTACTTC.

The rearrangement joins TRBV19 to TRBJ2-7; 7 nucleotides line up with TRBD2. Germline CDR1 is LNHDA and CDR2 is SQIVND (reference sequence). Germline trimming cut 1 base from V and 2 bases from J; bases unmatched to any gene: 5. The CDR3 loop spans 15 amino acids. CDR3: CASSIGVGGTYEQYF. CDR3 bases: TGTGCCAGTAGTATAGGAGTCGGGGGGACCTACGAGCAGTACTTC.

This chain links TRBV5-1 with TRBJ2-7; TRBD1 aligns across 7 bases. Germline CDR1 reads SGHRS; CDR2 reads YFSETQ. The CDR3 covers 13 residues. V was clipped by 2 bases and J by 7 bases; unmatched bases: 6. The CDR3 DNA follows: TGCGCCAGCAGCTTAGGTGAGACAGGGGAGCAGTACTTC. Its translation: CASSLGETGEQYF.

The chain has TRBV2 and TRBJ2-7, with a possible D match to TRBD2 (6 bases). Trimming pared 7 bases from V and 3 bases from J, leaving 16 bases between. The CDR3 has 14 amino acids. The germline CDR1 and CDR2 sequences are SNHLY and FYNNEI. The CDR3 is CASTYRDLNYEQYF. The CDR3 coding sequence is TGTGCCAGCACTTACCGGGACTTGAACTACGAGCAGTACTTC.

The rearrangement joins TRBV6-1 to TRBJ1-3, with 10 bases identical to TRBD1. This CDR3 contains 14 residues. V shed 5 bases and J 6 bases; nucleotides not matched to a gene: 4. Germline V gene data show CDR1 as MNHNS and CDR2 as SASEGT. CDR3 residues: CASSPRQGANTIYF. The CDR3 DNA follows: TGTGCCAGCAGTCCACGACAGGGGGCAAACACCATATATTTT.

V gene TRBV7-2 combines with J gene TRBJ2-7, with D perhaps matching TRBD2 (6 bases). V was shortened by 5 bases and J by 9 bases, with 20 bases between the two germline ends. CDR1 is SGHTA, CDR2 FQGNSA, per germline. This CDR3 is built from 14 residues. The CDR3 DNA sequence: TGTGCCAGCAGCCCCGGGAACCCGGGAGTAGTGCAGTACTTC. It yields the protein CASSPGNPGVVQYF.

The J gene is TRBJ2-1, the V gene TRBV7-2; TRBD2 agrees at 13 bases. Per the germline V gene, CDR1 is SGHTA and CDR2 is FQGNSA. V trimming: 6 bases; J trimming: 5 bases; junction bases outside the gene matches: 4. This CDR3 is built from 15 residues. The CDR3 protein is CASRGGLAGNNEQFF. DNA for the CDR3: TGTGCCAGCAGGGGGGGACTAGCGGGGAACAATGAGCAGTTCTTC. The whole variable domain, filled in from reference TRBV7-2 and TRBJ2-1, reads GAGVSQSPSNKVTEKGKDVELRCDPISGHTALYWYRQSLGQGLEFLIYFQGNSAPDKSGLPSDRFSAERTGGSVSTLTIQRTQQEDSAVYLCASRGGLAGNNEQFFGPGTRLTVL.

This clone has just one count. The chain carries TRBV7-3 and TRBJ2-3; tentative D call: TRBD2 (6 bases). This CDR3 has 16 residues. Looked up from germline, CDR1 is SGHTA and CDR2 is FQGTGA. V was shortened by 4 bases and J by 1 base, with 15 bases between the two germline ends. In DNA form, the CDR3 reads TGTGCCAGCAGCTCCCAACGGGGACTGGGCACAGATACGCAGTATTTT. It is translated as CASSSQRGLGTDTQYF. Variable domain in full (rest from reference TRBV7-3 and TRBJ2-3): GAGVSQTPSNKVTEKGKYVELRCDPISGHTALYWYRQSLGQGPEFLIYFQGTGAADDSGLPNDRFFAVRPEGSVSTLKIQRTERGDSAVYLCASSSQRGLGTDTQYFGPGTRLTVL.

CDR3: CASAPRRVGGDNEQFF. In DNA, the CDR3 is TGTGCCAGCGCCCCGCGGCGGGTTGGAGGGGACAATGAGCAGTTCTTC. V usage is TRBV7-6 and J usage is TRBJ2-1; TRBD2 is a possible D gene (6 bases). Trimming removed 8 bases from V and 5 bases from J, with 22 bases in between. This CDR3 has 16 residues. Germline CDR1 reads SGHVS; CDR2 reads FNYEAQ.

This sequence joins TRBV18 and TRBJ1-1, with 8 bases fitting TRBD1. Germline-derived CDR1 and CDR2 are KGHSH and LQKENI. The V segment lost 4 bases and the J segment 4 bases; nucleotides outside the gene matches: 5. The CDR3 consists of 14 residues. CDR3 sequence reads: CASSRQGRGTEAFF. The CDR3 bases are TGTGCCAGCTCACGACAGGGGAGGGGCACTGAAGCTTTCTTT.

The chain carries TRBV5-4 and TRBJ2-2; tentative D call: TRBD1 (6 bases). CDR3 length equals 13 residues. Germline V CDR1 and CDR2: SGHNT, YYREEE (reference sequence). The germline V and J ends were trimmed by 4 bases and 8 bases, with 12 bases remaining between them. In DNA form, the CDR3 reads TGTGCCAGCAGCATAGACAGGTCGGGGGAGCTGTTTTTT. Translating gives CASSIDRSGELFF.

This rearrangement joins TRBV28 to TRBJ2-2; 8 bases fit TRBD2. Germline V CDR1 and CDR2: MDHEN, SYDVKM. Trimming took 3 bases from V and 2 from J; bases not matched to a gene: 8. The CDR3 runs to 17 residues. The CDR3 nucleotides are TGTGCCAGCAGTTTTAACCCCGCGGGGGGAAACACCGGGGAGCTGTTTTTT. It yields the protein CASSFNPAGGNTGELFF. Together with reference TRBV28 and TRBJ2-2, the CDR3 gives the full variable domain: DVKVTQSSRYLVKRTGEKVFLECVQDMDHENMFWYRQDPGLGLRLIYFSYDVKMKEKGDIPEGYSVSREKKERFSLILESASTNQTSMYLCASSFNPAGGNTGELFFGEGSRLTVL.

The gene calls are TRBV7-2 and TRBJ2-3, with 7 bases fitting TRBD2. The trim removed 5 bases at V and 8 bases at J, leaving 16 bases unmatched. This CDR3 contains 16 residues. CDR1 is SGHTA, CDR2 FQGNSA, per germline. This CDR3 reads CASSPWVAGTLGTQYF. CDR3 coding DNA: TGTGCCAGCAGCCCCTGGGTAGCGGGCACCCTTGGTACGCAGTATTTT.

The chain is built from TRBV4-1 and TRBJ1-5; no clear D. Germline assignment: CDR1 MGHRA and CDR2 YSYEKL. The CDR3 runs to 14 residues. Trimming left V 2 bases short and J 0 bases short, with 5 bases between. DNA for the CDR3: TGCGCCAGCAGCCAACAGGATAGCAATCAGCCCCAGCATTTT. Its translation: CASSQQDSNQPQHF.